The 15 T cell receptor beta chains in this list originate from one sample, sequenced in a study of blood T cell repertoires in COVID-19. The table came from immunoSEQ multiplex PCR; TCRdb's copy has only in-frame clones and leaves some out. The sample gives about 97,000 clones, 88% of which show up once; just over 2% is in the top ten. The sample was peripheral blood. The source is a man over 45 with COVID-19, enrolled during active disease.

The DNA of the CDR3 is TGTGCCAGCAGCTCCCCAGGGAACAATCAGCCCCAGCATTTT. Translated: CASSSPGNNQPQHF. The V and J genes are TRBV7-9 and TRBJ1-5, with D perhaps TRBD1 (5 bases). There are 14 residues in the CDR3. The ends were cut back, 4 bases at V and 3 bases at J, with 10 bases in the middle. Germline V gene data show CDR1 as SEHNR and CDR2 as FQNEAQ (reference sequence).

The chain carries TRBV5-4 and TRBJ1-6; 8 nucleotides line up with TRBD1. The germline CDR1 and CDR2 sequences are SGHNT and YYREEE (reference sequence). CDR3 length: 16 residues. The V segment lost 4 bases and the J segment 6 bases; nucleotides outside the gene matches: 9. The CDR3 here is CASSTQGAQGNSPLHF. The CDR3 region has the DNA TGTGCCAGCAGCACCCAGGGGGCCCAGGGTAATTCACCCCTCCACTTT.

The chain employs TRBV5-1 and TRBJ2-2, with D possibly being TRBD1 (5 bases). Trimming pared 1 base from V and 4 bases from J, leaving 11 bases between. Germline values: CDR1 SGHRS, CDR2 YFSETQ. CDR3 length equals 15 residues. The CDR3 region has the DNA TGCGCCAGCAGCTTGAAAGGGGCAGGCACCGGGGAGCTGTTTTTT. Translated, it gives CASSLKGAGTGELFF.

This clone showed up just a few times. The chain couples TRBV11-2 to TRBJ1-2; unclear D gene. This CDR3 spans 13 amino acids. V was shortened by 5 bases and J by 8 bases, with 15 bases between the two germline ends. Germline V gene data show CDR1 as SGHAT and CDR2 as FQNNGV. CDR3 coding DNA: TGTGCCAGCAGCCCCGGATTTAGGGAGGGCTACACCTTC. Residues: CASSPGFREGYTF.

The genes are TRBV27 and TRBJ1-1; no clear D gene. V shed 4 bases and J shed 1 base, with 7 bases lying between them. Per germline, CDR1 MNHEY and CDR2 SMNVEV (reference sequence). The length of the CDR3 is 13 residues. In DNA, the CDR3 is TGTGCCAGCAGTTCTGTCCCGAACACTGAAGCTTTCTTT. Its translation: CASSSVPNTEAFF.

CDR3 residues: CASSPSGVRTQYF. CDR3 DNA sequence: TGTGCCAGCAGCCCCTCCGGGGTTCGGACCCAGTACTTC. The chain joins TRBV7-9 to TRBJ2-5; D might be TRBD2 (5 bases). Per germline, CDR1 SEHNR and CDR2 FQNEAQ (reference sequence). With 5 bases removed from V and 7 bases from J, the gap between germline ends came to 14 bases. The CDR3 spans 13 residues. Based on the CDR3 plus reference TRBV7-9 and TRBJ2-5, the full variable domain is DTGVSQNPRHKITKRGQNVTFRCDPISEHNRLYWYRQTLGQGPEFLTYFQNEAQLEKSRLLSDRFSAERPKGSFSTLEIQRTEQGDSAMYLCASSPSGVRTQYFGPGTRLLVL.

The J gene is TRBJ1-2, the V gene TRBV2; perhaps TRBD1 as D (6 bases). Trimming pared 3 bases from V and 2 bases from J, leaving 7 bases between. Per the germline V gene, CDR1 is SNHLY and CDR2 is FYNNEI. The CDR3 covers 13 residues. The DNA for the CDR3 is TGTGCCAGCAGTGAGCAGGGGAACTATGGCTACACCTTC. This codes for CASSEQGNYGYTF.

V and J are TRBV7-3 and TRBJ2-1, with D tentatively TRBD1 (5 bases). Trimming shortened V by 3 bases and J by 0 bases, and 9 bases separated the two germline ends. Germline CDR1 is SGHTA and CDR2 is FQGTGA. There are 15 residues in the CDR3. The CDR3 coding sequence is TGTGCCAGCAGCTTCGACAGAAGCTCCTACAATGAGCAGTTCTTC. Its protein is CASSFDRSSYNEQFF.

The chain is built from TRBV28 and TRBJ1-5; 9 bases line up with TRBD1. With 3 bases clipped from V and 5 bases from J, the junction kept 8 bases outside the gene matches. The CDR3 is made up of 16 amino acids. Germline V gene lookup returns CDR1 MDHEN and CDR2 SYDVKM. The CDR3: CASSFTTGGTDQPQHF. DNA for the CDR3: TGTGCCAGCAGTTTTACGACAGGGGGTACGGATCAGCCCCAGCATTTT.

This clone is a singleton in its sample. The V and J genes are TRBV7-2 and TRBJ1-6; no clear D. This CDR3 has 14 amino acids. V was clipped by 0 bases and J by 7 bases, with 7 bases between them. CDR1 SGHTA and CDR2 FQGNSA come from the germline V gene. This CDR3 reads CASSLASGNSPLHF. The CDR3 DNA follows: TGTGCCAGCAGCTTAGCGTCGGGAAATTCACCCCTCCACTTT.

The rearrangement uses TRBV11-2 and TRBJ2-3, with D unclear. Germline-derived CDR1 and CDR2 are SGHAT and FQNNGV. The CDR3 extends over 12 amino acids. V gave up 8 bases and J gave up 7 bases, with 13 bases separating them. CDR3 DNA sequence: TGTGCCAGCGGTTTTGGGCGATATACGCAGTATTTT. Its translation is CASGFGRYTQYF.

The J gene is TRBJ2-5, the V gene TRBV15, with D tentatively TRBD1 (6 bases). The germline V gene has CDR1 LNHNV and CDR2 YYDKDF (reference sequence). Deletions cut 4 bases from V and 5 bases from J, with 14 bases between. CDR3 length equals 14 residues. CDR3 bases: TGTGCCACCAGCAAGAGGCAGGGGCGGGAGACCCAGTACTTC. This codes for CATSKRQGRETQYF.

The chain couples TRBV11-2 to TRBJ2-1, with a tentative D call TRBD1 (5 bases). Germline V gives CDR1 SGHAT, CDR2 FQNNGV. Trimming shortened V by 6 bases and J by 8 bases, and 8 bases separated the two germline ends. The CDR3 covers 11 residues. Here the CDR3 DNA reads TGTGCCAGCAGGGCAGGGTATGAGCAGTTCTTC. This encodes CASRAGYEQFF.

V usage is TRBV6-2 or TRBV6-3 and J usage is TRBJ2-7; D not resolved. The CDR3 runs 12 residues. V lost 5 bases, J lost 5 bases, and 10 bases lay in between. The germline V gene encodes CDR1 MNHEY and CDR2 SVGEGT. The CDR3 is CASSQPLDEQYF. CDR3 sequence (DNA): TGTGCCAGCAGTCAACCACTGGACGAGCAGTACTTC.

CDR3 amino acids: CASSRDSNYGYTF. CDR3 coding DNA: TGTGCCAGCTCTCGCGACAGTAACTATGGCTACACCTTC. This chain joins TRBV18 and TRBJ1-2, with D possibly TRBD1 on 5 matching bases. The CDR3 runs to 13 residues. CDR1 is KGHSH, CDR2 LQKENI, per germline. V gave up 6 bases and J gave up 1 base, with 9 bases separating them.